This T cell receptor beta chain was retrieved from a study of CD8 T cells in Susac syndrome. The authors sequenced TCR beta from blood CD8+ and CD4+ T cells. TEMRA cells were FACS-enriched, unlike CD8+ and CD4+ T cells, which were negatively isolated. Roughly 0.45 to 1 ug RNA was reverse transcribed with random hexamers. Amplification of TCR beta CDR3 spanned 54 Vbeta and 13 Jbeta via immunoSEQ multiplex PCR. MiXCR, applied by TCRdb to the immunoSEQ multiplex PCR reads, yields one record per CDR3 protein. The sample holds 100,000 to 150,000 distinct CDR3 sequences, roughly 94% seen once. This clonotype originated in a human donor with multiple sclerosis. Sequencing input: CD4+ T cells from PBMCs.

The CDR3 region has the DNA TGTGCCAGCAGTAAAACAGGGGAGAGTCAGCCCCAGCATTTT. This encodes CASSKTGESQPQHF. The chain is built from TRBV6-6 and TRBJ1-5, with 7 bases matching TRBD1. Germline V gives CDR1 MNHNY, CDR2 SVGAGI (reference sequence). After removal of 5 bases from V and 6 bases from J, the junction contained 7 bases not matched to a gene. The CDR3 totals 14 residues.